These T cell receptor beta chains were read from a single sample in a study of naive and memory T cell subsets. One entry per CDR3 protein results from TCRdb running MiXCR on the UMI-ligation and nested PCR reads. The repertoire holds 130,000 to 150,000 distinct CDR3 sequences, approximately 15% seen once, with roughly 0.14% in the top ten. The sample consisted of naive CD4+ T cells from blood. The origin of the receptors is a human donor in good health. The CDR3 runs from the conserved cysteine through the conserved F or W. The order of the fields is clone size, J gene, V gene, D gene, CDR3 protein, CDR3 DNA. A D gene is named only where the DNA matches it firmly. Size is stated for part of the rows, as once, few or many counts, or as a class when the clone is expanded.

few | TRBJ2-1 | TRBV20-1 | TRBD2 | CSARAPGLALRNEQFF | TGCAGTGCTAGAGCACCGGGACTAGCTTTACGCAATGAGCAGTTCTTC
NA | TRBJ2-2 | TRBV10-3 | TRBD1 | CATRDRTHGELFF | TGTGCCACCAGGGACAGAACACACGGGGAGCTGTTTTTT
NA | TRBJ2-7 | TRBV6-5 | NA | CASSYRVSYEQYF | TGTGCCAGCAGTTACAGGGTTTCCTACGAGCAGTACTTC
few | TRBJ1-1 | TRBV6-5 | NA | CASSYSDLNTEAFF | TGTGCCAGCAGTTACTCGGATCTGAACACTGAAGCTTTCTTT
NA | TRBJ2-3 | TRBV29-1 | NA | CSVAGRATDTQYF | TGCAGCGTTGCGGGGAGAGCCACAGATACGCAGTATTTT
few | TRBJ2-1 | TRBV6-1 | NA | CASSEAGGLVQFF | TGTGCCAGCAGTGAAGCAGGAGGGCTAGTGCAGTTCTTC
NA | TRBJ1-6 | TRBV30 | NA | CACHAWGPNSPLHF | TGTGCCTGCCACGCTTGGGGGCCAAATTCACCCCTCCACTTT
few | TRBJ2-3 | TRBV25-1 | NA | CASSEGRTDTQYF | TGTGCCAGCAGTGAAGGGCGCACAGATACGCAGTATTTT
few | TRBJ2-7 | TRBV14 | NA | CASSLSGGIYEQYF | TGTGCCAGCAGCCTTTCGGGGGGCATATACGAGCAGTACTTC
few | TRBJ1-1 | TRBV9 | TRBD1 | CASSVSGTGITEAFF | TGTGCCAGCAGCGTTTCCGGGACAGGGATCACTGAAGCTTTCTTT
few | TRBJ1-1 | TRBV6-2/TRBV6-3 | NA | CASSYSIAAMNTEAFF | TGTGCCAGCAGTTACTCGATAGCAGCGATGAACACTGAAGCTTTCTTT
few | TRBJ1-1 | TRBV6-6 | NA | CASSYPPLGGYTEAFF | TGTGCCAGCAGTTACCCACCGCTGGGGGGGTACACTGAAGCTTTCTTT
NA | TRBJ1-5 | TRBV20-1 | NA | CSALQDSNQPQHF | TGCAGTGCTCTACAGGATAGCAATCAGCCCCAGCATTTT
few | TRBJ2-7 | TRBV20-1 | TRBD2 | CSARALTSGPAFDEQYF | TGCAGTGCTAGAGCCTTGACTAGCGGGCCGGCTTTCGACGAGCAGTACTTC
many | TRBJ2-3 | TRBV29-1 | TRBD2 | CSVQSASGITDTQYF | TGCAGCGTACAGTCGGCTAGCGGGATCACAGATACGCAGTATTTT
NA | TRBJ2-3 | TRBV20-1 | TRBD1 | CSASPGQGGTFREDTQYF | TGCAGTGCTAGCCCTGGACAGGGGGGAACGTTCCGGGAAGATACGCAGTATTTT
NA | TRBJ2-1 | TRBV6-5 | NA | CASTRGRAAEQFF | TGTGCCAGCACCCGGGGACGAGCGGCTGAGCAGTTCTTC
few | TRBJ2-2 | TRBV2 | NA | CASTFPQGGTGELFF | TGTGCCAGCACATTTCCCCAGGGAGGCACCGGGGAGCTGTTTTTT
NA | TRBJ2-7 | TRBV28 | TRBD1 | CASRAGGGYEQYF | TGTGCCAGCAGGGCAGGGGGTGGGTACGAGCAGTACTTC
few | TRBJ1-6 | TRBV6-6 | TRBD1 | CASSYPGQASSYNSPLHF | TGTGCCAGCAGTTACCCGGGACAGGCGAGCTCCTATAATTCACCCCTCCACTTT
NA | TRBJ2-4 | TRBV5-1 | NA | CASSPTTEPAKNIQYF | TGCGCCAGCAGCCCTACGACAGAGCCGGCCAAAAACATTCAGTACTTC
NA | TRBJ2-1 | TRBV7-3 | TRBD2 | CASSRIPGLDKAF | TGTGCCAGCAGTCGTATTCCGGGACTAGACAAAGCCTTC
few | TRBJ2-1 | TRBV19 | NA | CASSTSRGVAASSYNEQFF | TGTGCCAGTAGTACCTCCCGAGGGGTAGCGGCGAGCTCCTACAATGAGCAGTTCTTC
NA | TRBJ2-2 | TRBV7-3 | TRBD1 | CASSLTRGQGSTGELFF | TGTGCCAGCAGCTTAACGCGGGGACAGGGGAGCACCGGGGAGCTGTTTTTT
few | TRBJ2-3 | TRBV7-9 | NA | CASSLVGAGRTDTQYF | TGTGCCAGCAGCTTAGTGGGCGCGGGCCGCACAGATACGCAGTATTTT
NA | TRBJ2-5 | TRBV7-2 | NA | CASSLWPGVETQYF | TGTGCCAGCAGCTTATGGCCGGGAGTGGAGACCCAGTACTTC
NA | TRBJ2-7 | TRBV20-1 | NA | CSATVSGSGPQGKQYF | TGCAGTGCTACGGTCTCGGGTTCAGGACCTCAGGGCAAGCAGTACTTC
NA | TRBJ2-7 | TRBV12-3/TRBV12-4 | TRBD1 | CASSNLRDRGHEQYF | TGTGCCAGCAGTAATCTCCGGGACAGGGGTCACGAGCAGTACTTC
few | TRBJ2-7 | TRBV5-1 | TRBD1 | CASTPSGDSYEQYF | TGCGCCAGCACCCCCTCCGGGGACAGCTACGAGCAGTACTTC
NA | TRBJ1-2 | TRBV7-9 | NA | CASSFGTVNYGYTF | TGTGCCAGCAGCTTCGGAACAGTTAACTATGGCTACACCTTC
NA | TRBJ2-7 | TRBV5-4 | TRBD1 | CASSLGVGQGGDEQYF | TGTGCCAGCAGCTTGGGGGTCGGACAGGGAGGCGACGAGCAGTACTTC
NA | TRBJ2-6 | TRBV5-6 | NA | CASSWGVWTGANVLTF | TGTGCCAGCAGCTGGGGGGTGTGGACAGGGGCCAACGTCCTGACTTTC
NA | TRBJ1-6 | TRBV25-1 | TRBD1 | CASSERVTGNSPLHF | TGTGCCAGCAGTGAAAGGGTGACAGGGAATTCACCCCTCCACTTT
NA | TRBJ2-1 | TRBV6-5 | NA | CASSSLAGWGNEQFF | TGTGCCAGCAGTTCCCTCGCGGGATGGGGCAATGAGCAGTTCTTC
few | TRBJ2-1 | TRBV20-1 | NA | CSARPRLARSYNEQFF | TGCAGTGCTAGACCTCGTCTAGCGCGCTCCTACAATGAGCAGTTCTTC
few | TRBJ2-3 | TRBV5-1 | TRBD1 | CASSFRGQGLLSTDTQYF | TGCGCCAGCAGCTTTCGCGGACAGGGTCTGCTGAGCACAGATACGCAGTATTTT
few | TRBJ2-1 | TRBV20-1 | TRBD2 | CSAREGRVGGRIYNEQFF | TGCAGTGCTAGAGAGGGGAGAGTGGGCGGGAGGATTTACAATGAGCAGTTCTTC
many | TRBJ2-2 | TRBV2 | NA | CASSELVGELFF | TGTGCCAGCAGTGAATTGGTGGGGGAGCTGTTTTTT
NA | TRBJ2-7 | TRBV9 | NA | CASSVEGTDAYEQYF | TGTGCCAGCAGCGTAGAGGGGACTGACGCCTACGAGCAGTACTTC
NA | TRBJ1-4 | TRBV7-2 | NA | CASNWGPTNEKLFF | TGTGCCAGCAACTGGGGACCAACTAATGAAAAACTGTTTTTT
once | TRBJ1-1 | TRBV29-1 | NA | CSVAAGPTRSEAFF | TGCAGCGTTGCCGCAGGGCCCACAAGAAGTGAAGCTTTCTTT
NA | TRBJ2-3 | TRBV4-3 | NA | CASSQGVAPDTQYF | TGCGCCAGCAGCCAAGGGGTAGCCCCAGATACGCAGTATTTT
NA | TRBJ2-3 | TRBV10-3 | TRBD2 | CAISSGLAGKGGTDTQYF | TGTGCCATCAGTTCGGGACTAGCGGGAAAAGGAGGCACAGATACGCAGTATTTT
NA | TRBJ2-5 | TRBV28 | TRBD2 | CASSPGSLAGEVETQYF | TGTGCCAGCAGTCCCGGAAGCCTAGCGGGAGAGGTCGAGACCCAGTACTTC
NA | TRBJ1-1 | TRBV18 | NA | CASSPSLGMNTEAFF | TGTGCCAGCTCACCGTCGCTGGGAATGAACACTGAAGCTTTCTTT
NA | TRBJ1-6 | TRBV6-1 | NA | CASSDRHSPLHF | TGTGCCAGCAGTGATCGGCATTCACCCCTCCACTTT